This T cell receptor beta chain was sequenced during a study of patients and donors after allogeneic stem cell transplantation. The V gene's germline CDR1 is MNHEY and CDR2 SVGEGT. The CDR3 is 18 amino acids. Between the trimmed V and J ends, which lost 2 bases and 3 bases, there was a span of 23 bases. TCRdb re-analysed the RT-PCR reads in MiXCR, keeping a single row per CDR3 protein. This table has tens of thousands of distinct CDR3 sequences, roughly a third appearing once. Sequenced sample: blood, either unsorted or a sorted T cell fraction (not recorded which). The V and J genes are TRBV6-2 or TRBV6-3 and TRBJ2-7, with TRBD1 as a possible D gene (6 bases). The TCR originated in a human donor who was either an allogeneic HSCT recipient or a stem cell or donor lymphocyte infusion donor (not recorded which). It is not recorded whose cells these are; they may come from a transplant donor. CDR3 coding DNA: TGTGCCAGCAGTTACACCCGAGCCCACCCCGGACAGATCTACGAGCAGTACGTC. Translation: CASSYTRAHPGQIYEQYV.